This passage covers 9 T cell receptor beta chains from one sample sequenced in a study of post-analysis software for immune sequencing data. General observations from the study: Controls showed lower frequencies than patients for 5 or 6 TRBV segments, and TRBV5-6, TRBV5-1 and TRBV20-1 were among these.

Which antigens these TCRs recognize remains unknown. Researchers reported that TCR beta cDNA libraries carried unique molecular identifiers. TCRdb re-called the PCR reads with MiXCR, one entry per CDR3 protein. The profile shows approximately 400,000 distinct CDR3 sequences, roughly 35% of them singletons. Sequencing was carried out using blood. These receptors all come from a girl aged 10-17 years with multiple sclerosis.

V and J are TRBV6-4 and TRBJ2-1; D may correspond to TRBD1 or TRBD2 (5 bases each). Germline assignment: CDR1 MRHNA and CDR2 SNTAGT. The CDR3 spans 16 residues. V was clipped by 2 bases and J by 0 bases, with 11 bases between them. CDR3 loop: CASSDEWGRSYNEQFF. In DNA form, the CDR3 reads TGTGCCAGCAGTGACGAATGGGGACGCTCCTACAATGAGCAGTTCTTC.

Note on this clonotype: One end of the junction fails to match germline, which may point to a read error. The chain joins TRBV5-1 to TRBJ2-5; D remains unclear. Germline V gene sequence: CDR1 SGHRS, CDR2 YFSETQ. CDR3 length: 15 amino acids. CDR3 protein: CATSTETFSYNEQYF. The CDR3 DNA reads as TGCGCCACCAGCACTGAGACATTTTCCTACAATGAGCAGTACTTC.

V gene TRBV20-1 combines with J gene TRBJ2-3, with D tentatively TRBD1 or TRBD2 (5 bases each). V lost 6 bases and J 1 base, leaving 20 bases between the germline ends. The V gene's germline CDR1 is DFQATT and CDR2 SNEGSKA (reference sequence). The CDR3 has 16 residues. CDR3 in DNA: TGCAGTGCCAGAAAGCCCCGGGACCACCGCACAGATACGCAGTATTTT. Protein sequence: CSARKPRDHRTDTQYF.

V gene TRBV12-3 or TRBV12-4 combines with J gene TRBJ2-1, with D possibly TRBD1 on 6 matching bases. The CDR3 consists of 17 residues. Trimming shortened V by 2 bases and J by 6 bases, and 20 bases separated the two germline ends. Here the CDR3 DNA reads TGTGCCAGCAGTTTAAAGATACGGGGACATGGGACCAATGAGCAGTTCTTC. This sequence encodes CASSLKIRGHGTNEQFF.

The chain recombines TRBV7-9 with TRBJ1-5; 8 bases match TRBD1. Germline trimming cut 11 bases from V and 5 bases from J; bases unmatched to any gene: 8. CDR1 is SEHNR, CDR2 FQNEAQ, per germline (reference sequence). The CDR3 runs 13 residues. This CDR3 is CASGAGGYQPQHF. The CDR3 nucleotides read TGTGCCTCAGGCGCAGGGGGCTATCAGCCCCAGCATTTT.

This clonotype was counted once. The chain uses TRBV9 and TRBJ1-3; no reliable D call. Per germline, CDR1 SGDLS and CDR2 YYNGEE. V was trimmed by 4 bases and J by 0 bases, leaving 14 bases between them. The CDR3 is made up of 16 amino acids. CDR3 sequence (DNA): TGTGCCAGCAGCCCAAGCCTGGGTTACTCTGGAAACACCATATATTTT. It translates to CASSPSLGYSGNTIYF.

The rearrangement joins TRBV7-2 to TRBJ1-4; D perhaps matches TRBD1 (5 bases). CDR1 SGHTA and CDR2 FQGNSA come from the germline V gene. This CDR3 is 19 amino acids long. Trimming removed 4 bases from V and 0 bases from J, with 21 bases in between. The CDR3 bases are TGTGCCAGCAGCTCAGATAGGGGCCTCCCCAGGGCAACTAATGAAAAACTGTTTTTT. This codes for CASSSDRGLPRATNEKLFF.

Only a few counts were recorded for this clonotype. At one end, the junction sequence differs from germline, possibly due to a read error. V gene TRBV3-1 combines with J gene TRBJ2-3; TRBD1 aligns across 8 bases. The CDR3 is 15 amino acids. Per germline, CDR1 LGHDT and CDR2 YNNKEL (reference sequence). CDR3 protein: CASTRQGLLTDAQYF. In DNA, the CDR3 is TGTGCCAGCACCCGACAGGGGCTTCTGACAGATGCGCAGTATTTT.

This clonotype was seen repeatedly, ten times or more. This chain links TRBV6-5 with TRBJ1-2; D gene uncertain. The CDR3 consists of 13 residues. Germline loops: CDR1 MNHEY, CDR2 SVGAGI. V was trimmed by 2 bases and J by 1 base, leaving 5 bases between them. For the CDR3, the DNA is TGTGCCAGCAGTTACAAGGTTAACTATGGCTACACCTTC. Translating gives CASSYKVNYGYTF.